The present entry profiles one TCR beta chain with its context. The data belong to a study of blood T cell repertoires in COVID-19. Background on the study: Acute-phase and convalescent COVID-19 samples originated in the United States, Italy and Spain. From T cells, B-cell-depleted T cells, or PBMCs came the material, which was cDNA or gDNA.

Germline V lookup: CDR1 SEHNR, CDR2 FQNEAQ (reference sequence). The V end lost 5 bases, the J end lost 0 bases, and 14 bases lay between the germline ends. The length of the CDR3 is 16 residues. The authors' processing: Reference gene primer amplification gave estimated nucleated cell counts. Produced via immunoSEQ multiplex PCR; TCRdb's table is partial and in-frame only. The DNA gave D and trimming, while V, J and clone size come from that table. The sample yields over 55,000 clones, about 83% seen once. This clonotype originated in a man aged 50 to 59 with COVID-19, enrolled during active disease. V usage is TRBV7-9 and J usage is TRBJ2-1; D unresolved. What was sequenced was peripheral blood. The CDR3 sequence is CASSEYGGSSYNEQFF. The CDR3 DNA follows: TGTGCCAGCAGCGAGTATGGCGGATCCTCCTACAATGAGCAGTTCTTC. Using reference TRBV7-9 and TRBJ2-1 for the parts outside the CDR3, the full variable domain is DTGVSQNPRHKITKRGQNVTFRCDPISEHNRLYWYRQTLGQGPEFLTYFQNEAQLEKSRLLSDRFSAERPKGSFSTLEIQRTEQGDSAMYLCASSEYGGSSYNEQFFGPGTRLTVL.